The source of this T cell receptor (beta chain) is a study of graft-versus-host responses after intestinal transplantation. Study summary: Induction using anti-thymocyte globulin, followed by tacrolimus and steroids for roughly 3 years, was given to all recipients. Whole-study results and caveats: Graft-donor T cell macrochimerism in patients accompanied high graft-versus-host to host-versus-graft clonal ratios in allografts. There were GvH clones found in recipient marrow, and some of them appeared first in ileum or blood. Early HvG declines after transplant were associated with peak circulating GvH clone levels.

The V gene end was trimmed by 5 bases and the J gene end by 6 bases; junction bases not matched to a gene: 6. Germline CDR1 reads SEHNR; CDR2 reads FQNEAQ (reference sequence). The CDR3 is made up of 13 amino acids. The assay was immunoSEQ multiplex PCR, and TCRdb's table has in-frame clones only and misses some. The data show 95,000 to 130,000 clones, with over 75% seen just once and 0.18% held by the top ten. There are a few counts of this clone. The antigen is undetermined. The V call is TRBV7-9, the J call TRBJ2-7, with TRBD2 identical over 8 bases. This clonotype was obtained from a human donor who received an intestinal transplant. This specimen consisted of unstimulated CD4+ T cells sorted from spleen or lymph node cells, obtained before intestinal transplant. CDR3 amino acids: CASSPYREGEQYF. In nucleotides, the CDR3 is TGTGCCAGCAGCCCATACCGGGAGGGCGAGCAGTACTTC.